Below are 20 T cell receptor beta chains sequenced from a single sample in a study of brain T cells in children with intractable seizures. The time point denotes: blood from clinic visit 5 months post-surgery; TSC patient then seizure free. Sequencing was performed with immunoSEQ multiplex PCR; in TCRdb, only in-frame clones are kept and a portion is missing. The sample records around 340,000 clones, roughly 93% being singletons. The specimen was peripheral blood, collected approximately 5 months after surgery. Receptors were obtained from a boy in the first two years of life with tuberous sclerosis and intractable seizures.

The CDR3 sequence: CASPRANVLTF. Here the CDR3 DNA reads TGTGCCAGCCCCCGGGCCAACGTCCTGACTTTC. The chain joins TRBV12-3 or TRBV12-4 to TRBJ2-6; D ambiguous. This CDR3 has 11 residues. The V end lost 8 bases, the J end lost 5 bases, and 4 bases lay between the germline ends.

V gene TRBV3-1 (or the pseudogene TRBV3-2) combines with J gene TRBJ1-2; D unresolved. The CDR3 totals 14 residues. V shed 0 bases and J shed 5 bases, with 10 bases lying between them. Germline loops: CDR1 LGHDT, CDR2 YNNKEL (reference sequence). In DNA form, the CDR3 reads TGTGCCAGCAGCCAAGATACGCTGGGGTATGGCTACACCTTC. Translating it yields CASSQDTLGYGYTF.

The chain carries TRBV2 and TRBJ2-2, with a weak D call TRBD2 (7 bases). The CDR3 has 15 amino acids. The V end was cut by 1 base, the J end by 7 bases, with 13 bases between. Germline V CDR1 and CDR2: SNHLY, FYNNEI. The CDR3 DNA is TGTGCCAGCAGTGAAGGCCGGGGGGCAATCGGGGAGCTGTTTTTT. Translation gives CASSEGRGAIGELFF.

The chain recombines TRBV30 with TRBJ2-1, with 8 nucleotides matching TRBD1. J lost 12 bases, V lost 0 bases, and 1 base had no gene match. CDR3 length equals 11 residues. CDR1 is GTSNPN, CDR2 SVGIG, per germline (reference sequence). The CDR3 DNA sequence: TGTGCCTGGAGTGTCGGGACAGGGCAGTTCTTC. Its protein product is CAWSVGTGQFF.

The chain joins TRBV2 to TRBJ2-2; possible D gene TRBD2, 5 bases. This CDR3 region has 15 residues. Germline lookup yields CDR1 SNHLY and CDR2 FYNNEI. The V and J ends lost 2 bases and 5 bases respectively, with 12 bases between them. In DNA form, the CDR3 reads TGTGCCAGCAGTGAATTAGCAGCGGCTACCGGGGAGCTGTTTTTT. Translated, it gives CASSELAAATGELFF.

This clone was detected only once. The chain links TRBV4-1 to TRBJ1-1; D uncertain. This CDR3 has 15 residues. Trimming removed 0 bases from V and 0 bases from J, with 8 bases in between. Germline loops: CDR1 MGHRA, CDR2 YSYEKL. The DNA for the CDR3 is TGCGCCAGCAGCCAAGAAACAGCGCTGAACACTGAAGCTTTCTTT. This encodes CASSQETALNTEAFF.

V usage is TRBV27 and J usage is TRBJ1-5; D uncertain. Germline CDR1 and CDR2: MNHEY and SMNVEV (reference sequence). The length of the CDR3 is 14 residues. Trimming took off 8 bases at V and 4 bases at J, with 15 bases between the two ends. The DNA of the CDR3 is TGTGCCAGCCGAGAGAACAGATGGAATCAGCCCCAGCATTTT. It is translated as CASRENRWNQPQHF.

The chain employs TRBV7-2 and TRBJ1-6, with D unclear. The CDR3 totals 13 residues. Trimming took off 6 bases at V and 7 bases at J, with 10 bases between the two ends. The germline V gene has CDR1 SGHTA and CDR2 FQGNSA. CDR3 in DNA: TGTGCCAGCAGTATCTGGCTGAATTCACCCCTCCACTTT. Amino acid sequence: CASSIWLNSPLHF.

This chain connects TRBV19 to TRBJ1-2; tentative D call: TRBD1 (6 bases). Germline V gene sequence: CDR1 LNHDA, CDR2 SQIVND (reference sequence). Between the trimmed V and J ends, which lost 9 bases and 2 bases, there was a span of 16 bases. The CDR3 loop spans 14 amino acids. CDR3 coding DNA: TGTGCCAGCCTCGGACAGCTTCCCAACTATGGCTACACCTTC. Protein sequence: CASLGQLPNYGYTF. Based on the CDR3 plus reference TRBV19 and TRBJ1-2, the full variable domain is DGGITQSPKYLFRKEGQNVTLSCEQNLNHDAMYWYRQDPGQGLRLIYYSQIVNDFQKGDIAEGYSVSREKKESFPLTVTSAQKNPTAFYLCASLGQLPNYGYTFGSGTRLTVV.

The chain has TRBV5-8 and TRBJ2-3; 11 bases line up with TRBD2. The CDR3 is 16 amino acids. In germline, CDR1 is SGHTS, CDR2 YDEGEE. The V segment lost 4 bases and the J segment 4 bases; nucleotides outside the gene matches: 8. CDR3 in amino acids: CASSVLAGGRADTQYF. The CDR3 nucleotides are TGTGCCAGCAGCGTATTAGCGGGGGGGCGGGCAGATACGCAGTATTTT.

This rearrangement joins TRBV5-1 to TRBJ2-3; D call uncertain. Germline lookup yields CDR1 SGHRS and CDR2 YFSETQ. The ends were cut back, 1 base at V and 3 bases at J, with 15 bases in the middle. This CDR3 region has 16 residues. Here the CDR3 reads CASSLSGSLLTDTQYF. The DNA for the CDR3 is TGCGCCAGCAGCTTGTCGGGCTCTCTCTTAACAGATACGCAGTATTTT.

The gene calls are TRBV9 and TRBJ1-2, with D possibly being TRBD1 (6 bases). The germline CDR1 and CDR2 sequences are SGDLS and YYNGEE. Trimming took 0 bases from V and 4 from J, leaving 10 bases between them. This CDR3 contains 14 residues. CDR3 DNA sequence: TGTGCCAGCAGCGTAGCAGGGGCTGCCTATGGCTACACCTTC. This encodes CASSVAGAAYGYTF.

CDR3 sequence (DNA): TGTGCCAGCAGCCAAACAGGGAGGTTCCCCTCTGGGGCCAACGTCCTGACTTTC. Its protein is CASSQTGRFPSGANVLTF. This rearrangement joins TRBV4-2 to TRBJ2-6; D possibly matches TRBD1 or TRBD2 (6 bases each). Germline loops: CDR1 LGHNA, CDR2 YNFKEQ. V lost 2 bases to trimming and J lost 0 bases, with 14 bases between them. The CDR3 extends over 18 amino acids.

The genes are TRBV28 and TRBJ1-2; D is ambiguous. V lost 0 bases and J 5 bases, leaving 13 bases between the germline ends. Germline CDR1 MDHEN, CDR2 SYDVKM. This CDR3 contains 15 residues. CDR3 bases: TGTGCCAGCAGTTTATGGCAGGATTCTTTTTATGGCTACACCTTC. Translating it yields CASSLWQDSFYGYTF.

This chain joins TRBV7-2 and TRBJ2-7; D call uncertain. CDR3 length equals 12 residues. From germline, CDR1 is SGHTA and CDR2 FQGNSA. The germline V and J ends were trimmed by 5 bases and 2 bases, with 7 bases remaining between them. CDR3 amino acids: CASSPGTYEQYF. DNA of the CDR3: TGTGCCAGCAGCCCTGGGACCTACGAGCAGTACTTC.

The chain carries TRBV7-8 and TRBJ2-3, with D perhaps matching TRBD1 or TRBD2 (6 bases each). V lost 7 bases and J lost 6, with 23 bases in between. Germline CDR1 and CDR2: SGHVS and FQNEAQ. The CDR3 runs 16 residues. In nucleotides, the CDR3 is TGTGCCAGCATCAATGGGTGGGGGGCGCGTACTGATACGCAGTATTTT. This sequence encodes CASINGWGARTDTQYF.

The chain joins TRBV9 to TRBJ1-2; 9 nucleotides agree with TRBD1. J was trimmed by 8 bases and V by 4 bases; bases with no gene match: 9. CDR3 length: 14 amino acids. Germline V gene lookup returns CDR1 SGDLS and CDR2 YYNGEE. CDR3 sequence: CASSPRDRVRGYTF. CDR3 DNA sequence: TGTGCCAGCAGCCCCCGGGACAGGGTACGAGGCTACACCTTC.

The rearrangement uses TRBV4-1 and TRBJ2-1; D gene unclear. Germline V gives CDR1 MGHRA, CDR2 YSYEKL. V dropped 0 bases and J dropped 2 bases, with 11 bases sitting between them. The CDR3 has 16 residues. CDR3 region: CASSQDFGLTYNEQFF. The CDR3 DNA follows: TGCGCCAGCAGCCAAGATTTCGGGCTAACCTACAATGAGCAGTTCTTC.

The CDR3 here is CASSPGTDNQPQHF. The CDR3, as DNA: TGTGCCAGTAGTCCAGGGACAGACAATCAGCCCCAGCATTTT. The rearrangement uses TRBV19 and TRBJ1-5; 7 nucleotides line up with TRBD1. The ends lost 5 bases at V and 3 bases at J; junction bases unmatched: 4. Germline V gene data show CDR1 as LNHDA and CDR2 as SQIVND (reference sequence). The CDR3 is 14 amino acids.

For the CDR3, the DNA is TGTGCCAGTAGTGCCAGGGATTTCTATAATTCACCCCTCCACTTT. This translates into CASSARDFYNSPLHF. The chain recombines TRBV19 with TRBJ1-6; perhaps TRBD1 as D (5 bases). This CDR3 comprises 15 residues. The germline gives CDR1 LNHDA, CDR2 SQIVND (reference sequence). Trimming shortened V by 5 bases and J by 3 bases, and 11 bases separated the two germline ends. Together with reference TRBV19 and TRBJ1-6, the CDR3 gives the full variable domain: DGGITQSPKYLFRKEGQNVTLSCEQNLNHDAMYWYRQDPGQGLRLIYYSQIVNDFQKGDIAEGYSVSREKKESFPLTVTSAQKNPTAFYLCASSARDFYNSPLHFGNGTRLTVT.